The rows below give T cell receptor beta chains drawn from one sample of a study of blood T cells in healthy people across ages. TCRdb independently ran MiXCR on the 5' RACE reads; one entry per CDR3 protein. This table holds about 780,000 distinct CDR3 sequences, 55% to 65% found once. Sequenced input: blood. The source is a man in his thirties or forties in good health. The CDR3 runs from the conserved cysteine through the conserved F or W. Fields, in order: V gene, clone size, J gene, D gene, CDR3 protein, CDR3 DNA. The D gene is left open where the match is weak. Size values are once, few and many counts, or a class for expanded clones, and some rows have none.

V gene: TRBV6-1
clone size: few
J gene: TRBJ2-6
D gene: TRBD1
CDR3 protein: CASSLWTGPSGANVLTF
CDR3 DNA: TGTGCCAGCAGTCTATGGACAGGACCCTCTGGGGCCAACGTCCTGACTTTC

V gene: TRBV25-1
clone size: NA
J gene: TRBJ2-7
D gene: NA
CDR3 protein: CASSDTSTGYEQYF
CDR3 DNA: TGTGCCAGCAGTGACACTTCGACGGGTTACGAGCAGTACTTC

V gene: TRBV9
clone size: NA
J gene: TRBJ1-5
D gene: NA
CDR3 protein: CASSVAGLLNQPQHF
CDR3 DNA: TGTGCCAGCAGCGTAGCAGGGCTGTTAAATCAGCCCCAGCATTTT

V gene: TRBV28
clone size: NA
J gene: TRBJ2-1
D gene: TRBD1
CDR3 protein: CASSTQTGKSYNEQFF
CDR3 DNA: TGTGCCAGCAGTACCCAGACAGGGAAATCCTACAATGAGCAGTTCTTC

V gene: TRBV4-1
clone size: NA
J gene: TRBJ1-5
D gene: TRBD1
CDR3 protein: CASSQVRQGGSNQPQHF
CDR3 DNA: TGCGCCAGCAGCCAAGTCAGGCAGGGGGGGAGCAATCAGCCCCAGCATTTT

V gene: TRBV20-1
clone size: NA
J gene: TRBJ2-1
D gene: TRBD2
CDR3 protein: CSAKLTGTSVYNEQFF
CDR3 DNA: TGCAGTGCTAAACTTACCGGGACTAGCGTATACAATGAGCAGTTCTTC

V gene: TRBV6-1
clone size: NA
J gene: TRBJ1-1
D gene: NA
CDR3 protein: CASGREGTNTEAFF
CDR3 DNA: TGTGCCAGCGGGAGGGAGGGAACGAACACTGAAGCTTTCTTT

V gene: TRBV7-8
clone size: NA
J gene: TRBJ1-2
D gene: NA
CDR3 protein: CASSFPEDYGYTF
CDR3 DNA: TGTGCCAGCAGCTTCCCAGAAGACTATGGCTACACCTTC

V gene: TRBV14
clone size: few
J gene: TRBJ1-1
D gene: NA
CDR3 protein: CASSQGQNTEAFF
CDR3 DNA: TGTGCCAGCAGTCAGGGTCAAAACACTGAAGCTTTCTTT

V gene: TRBV20-1
clone size: NA
J gene: TRBJ1-4
D gene: NA
CDR3 protein: CSAREWELGEKLFF
CDR3 DNA: TGCAGTGCTAGAGAATGGGAATTGGGTGAAAAACTGTTTTTT

V gene: TRBV20-1
clone size: once
J gene: TRBJ2-1
D gene: TRBD2
CDR3 protein: CSAREGLAWYDEQFF
CDR3 DNA: TGCAGTGCTAGAGAGGGACTAGCATGGTACGATGAGCAGTTCTTC

V gene: TRBV7-9
clone size: NA
J gene: TRBJ2-6
D gene: NA
CDR3 protein: CASTKDSGANVLTF
CDR3 DNA: TGTGCCAGCACCAAAGACTCTGGGGCCAACGTCCTGACTTTC

V gene: TRBV10-3
clone size: NA
J gene: TRBJ2-7
D gene: NA
CDR3 protein: CAISETASSYEQYF
CDR3 DNA: TGTGCCATCAGTGAAACGGCGAGCTCCTACGAGCAGTACTTC

V gene: TRBV21-1
clone size: NA
J gene: TRBJ2-1
D gene: NA
CDR3 protein: CASSNLTLRRAFYNEQFF
CDR3 DNA: TGTGCCAGCAGCAATTTGACTTTGCGCAGGGCCTTCTACAATGAGCAGTTCTTC

V gene: TRBV5-6
clone size: few
J gene: TRBJ1-6
D gene: NA
CDR3 protein: CASSWRGYSPLHF
CDR3 DNA: TGTGCCAGCAGCTGGAGGGGGTATTCACCCCTCCACTTT

V gene: TRBV28
clone size: NA
J gene: TRBJ1-6
D gene: TRBD1
CDR3 protein: CASGQGAKSPLHF
CDR3 DNA: TGTGCCAGTGGACAGGGGGCGAAGTCACCCCTCCACTTT

V gene: TRBV11-2
clone size: NA
J gene: TRBJ2-3
D gene: NA
CDR3 protein: CASRPSLAGHIDTQYF
CDR3 DNA: TGTGCCAGCAGACCAAGCCTAGCAGGACACATTGATACGCAGTATTTT

V gene: TRBV29-1
clone size: NA
J gene: TRBJ2-5
D gene: TRBD1
CDR3 protein: CSVEETGGRETQYF
CDR3 DNA: TGCAGCGTTGAAGAAACAGGGGGGAGAGAGACCCAGTACTTC

V gene: TRBV9
clone size: NA
J gene: TRBJ2-1
D gene: NA
CDR3 protein: CASSVVSGLDNEQFF
CDR3 DNA: TGTGCCAGCAGCGTAGTTAGCGGTTTGGACAATGAGCAGTTCTTC

V gene: TRBV7-9
clone size: NA
J gene: TRBJ2-1
D gene: NA
CDR3 protein: CASIEVAHEQFF
CDR3 DNA: TGTGCCAGCATCGAAGTAGCGCATGAGCAGTTCTTC

V gene: TRBV7-8
clone size: once
J gene: TRBJ1-5
D gene: NA
CDR3 protein: CASSLLNTDQPQHF
CDR3 DNA: TGTGCCAGCAGCTTATTGAACACCGATCAGCCCCAGCATTTT

V gene: TRBV2
clone size: few
J gene: TRBJ2-4
D gene: NA
CDR3 protein: CAGRGAAKNIQYF
CDR3 DNA: TGTGCCGGACGTGGGGCAGCCAAAAACATTCAGTACTTC

V gene: TRBV28
clone size: NA
J gene: TRBJ1-4
D gene: NA
CDR3 protein: CATLEPLGTSKKLFF
CDR3 DNA: TGTGCCACCCTAGAACCGCTTGGGACTTCCAAAAAACTGTTTTTT

V gene: TRBV20-1
clone size: NA
J gene: TRBJ2-7
D gene: NA
CDR3 protein: CSARSTENYEQYF
CDR3 DNA: TGCAGTGCTAGATCCACAGAAAACTACGAGCAGTACTTC

V gene: TRBV7-9
clone size: few
J gene: TRBJ2-5
D gene: TRBD1
CDR3 protein: CASSYDRAVETQYF
CDR3 DNA: TGTGCCAGCAGCTACGACAGGGCTGTAGAGACCCAGTACTTC

V gene: TRBV29-1
clone size: NA
J gene: TRBJ2-7
D gene: NA
CDR3 protein: CSAQGSSYEQYF
CDR3 DNA: TGCAGCGCGCAGGGGAGCTCCTACGAGCAGTACTTC